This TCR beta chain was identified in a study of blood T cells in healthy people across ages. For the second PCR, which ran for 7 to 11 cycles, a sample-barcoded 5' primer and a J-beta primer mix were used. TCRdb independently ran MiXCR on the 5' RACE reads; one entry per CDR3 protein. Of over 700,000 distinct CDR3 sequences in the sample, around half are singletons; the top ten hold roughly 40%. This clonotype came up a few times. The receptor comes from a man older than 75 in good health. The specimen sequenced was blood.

The CDR3 coding sequence is TGCGCCAGCAGCTTGGTTGGGGGGACGGGATCCTACAATGAGCAGTTCTTC. This codes for CASSLVGGTGSYNEQFF. The rearrangement uses TRBV5-1 and TRBJ2-1, with D possibly being TRBD2 (6 bases). CDR3 length: 17 residues. Trimming cost V 0 bases and J 1 base, with 14 bases left between them. Per germline, CDR1 SGHRS and CDR2 YFSETQ.